This record looks at one TCR beta chain sequence and its context. Its target is unknown. The sample comes from a study of cytomegalovirus exposure and HLA in healthy donors. Points from the study as a whole: According to a later analysis, most TCR beta chains associated with CMV appeared HLA-restricted. Differences between HLA loci emerged in a later analysis of TCR association rates, with DRB1 most and HLA-C fewest. A reported reduction in N-insertions relative to the roughly 610-donor mean was seen in an Asian-associated ancestry cluster in a later analysis.

Looked up from germline, CDR1 is SGHRS and CDR2 is YFSETQ. This CDR3 comprises 15 residues. Trimming at V came to 3 bases and at J to 1 base, leaving 4 bases not matched to a gene. Primers included in the PCR were 60 Vbeta and 13 Jbeta primers. Some clones are missing from TCRdb's copy, which holds only in-frame ones; the method was immunoSEQ multiplex PCR. The sample contains roughly 99,000 clones, about four fifths of which appear only once. Though probably carrying unrecorded immune exposures, donors were nominally healthy at sampling. Sequencing was carried out using PBMCs. The receptor's source is a male donor in good health and CMV-seropositive. The chain has TRBV5-1 and TRBJ1-1; 9 bases map to TRBD1. The CDR3 DNA reads TGCGCCAGCAGCTGGGGGACAGGGTCGAACACTGAAGCTTTCTTT. The encoded protein is CASSWGTGSNTEAFF.